The 14 T cell receptor beta chains below come from one sample, sequenced in a study of T-cell reconstitution after alpha-beta-depleted transplantation in children (dated by TCRdb to about 2016). These receptors lack a known antigen. This sample's time point label indicates: day 60 (about 2 months) after transplantation. This specimen's treatment or condition label, per the study, means: allogeneic hematopoietic cell transplantation with graft depleted of TCRalphabeta T cells and CD19 B cells. The protocol used for the library was PCR. This sample was sequenced with an Illumina HiSeq 2500. TCR library preparation used molecular barcoding, with unique molecular identifiers applied to normalize quantification of the TCRbeta repertoire. The public reads were reprocessed in TCRdb via fastp at Q25 and MiXCR, keeping in-frame beta chains. Rows are unified per CDR3 protein, each entry keeping the most common DNA and genes. Counted in this sample were roughly 30,000 distinct CDR3 sequences; 6% to 8.5% of them appeared once. Approximately 30% of the sample is taken by the ten largest.

Study-level results and caveats: Apparently early alphabetaT-cell count recovery about two months after transplant reportedly relied on only several hundred rapidly expanded clones derived from non-depleted graft cells.

This sample comprised peripheral blood, obtained 60 days after TCRalphabeta/CD19-depleted stem cell transplant. All receptors come from a child in the first two years of life who had a stem cell transplant for acute myeloid leukemia, so the T cells may come from the graft donor.

This CDR3 reads CASSAGTSGLLQETQYF. The DNA of the CDR3 is TGTGCCAGCAGCGCGGGGACTAGCGGACTTCTCCAGGAGACCCAGTACTTC. The genes are TRBV9 and TRBJ2-5; 11 bases are a match to TRBD2. Germline CDR1 is SGDLS and CDR2 is YYNGEE. After removal of 3 bases from V and 5 bases from J, the junction contained 12 bases not matched to a gene. The CDR3 length is 17 residues.

This clonotype came up many times. V gene TRBV7-9 combines with J gene TRBJ2-4, with D possibly being TRBD1 (6 bases). Germline loops: CDR1 SEHNR, CDR2 FQNEAQ (reference sequence). There are 16 residues in the CDR3. Trimming pared 4 bases from V and 1 base from J, leaving 14 bases between. The DNA of the CDR3 is TGTGCCAGCAGCTCCGGCAGGGGTTTGGCCAAAAACATTCAGTACTTC. Its protein is CASSSGRGLAKNIQYF. Drawing the rest from reference TRBV7-9 and TRBJ2-4, the complete variable domain is DTGVSQNPRHKITKRGQNVTFRCDPISEHNRLYWYRQTLGQGPEFLTYFQNEAQLEKSRLLSDRFSAERPKGSFSTLEIQRTEQGDSAMYLCASSSGRGLAKNIQYFGAGTRLSVL.

This clonotype was observed at least ten times. The gene calls are TRBV7-6 and TRBJ1-5; 7 positions agree with TRBD1. The length of the CDR3 is 16 residues. From germline, CDR1 is SGHVS and CDR2 FNYEAQ. V gave up 3 bases and J gave up 11 bases; unmatched junction bases: 16. CDR3 DNA sequence: TGTGCCAGCAGCTTCATCGACCCAAGGGACAGCATCGCCCAGCATTTT. It codes for CASSFIDPRDSIAQHF.

The chain carries TRBV20-1 and TRBJ1-5, with TRBD1 matching 7 bases. CDR1 and CDR2 (germline): DFQATT, SNEGSKA (reference sequence). This CDR3 has 17 residues. The CDR3 bases are TGCTGCGCTAGAGCAGGTCTGGTAACAGGGGGCAATCAGCCCCAGCATTTT. Its protein product is CCARAGLVTGGNQPQHF.

In this sample, this clonotype turned up many times. The chain uses TRBV5-6 and TRBJ2-1; 7 bases are shared with TRBD2. The CDR3 sequence is 16 residues long. The germline gives CDR1 SGHDT, CDR2 YYEEEE. V lost 0 bases, J lost 5 bases, and 8 bases stayed unmatched. The CDR3 sequence: CASSLDVGGPHNEQFF. CDR3 bases: TGTGCCAGCAGCTTGGATGTGGGAGGGCCCCACAATGAGCAGTTCTTC.

This clonotype was recorded at least ten times. V is TRBV4-2 and J is TRBJ2-2, with a tentative D call TRBD2 (5 bases). Germline CDR1 and CDR2: LGHNA and YNFKEQ. Trimming removed 4 bases at V and 7 bases at J, with 16 bases between. The CDR3 runs to 15 residues. Here the CDR3 reads CASSRRGQVVGELFF. DNA of the CDR3: TGTGCCAGCAGCCGCCGAGGGCAGGTGGTCGGGGAGCTGTTTTTT.

This clonotype was counted ten times or more. The chain couples TRBV10-3 to TRBJ2-7; TRBD2 might be the D (5 bases). V lost 2 bases and J 7 bases, leaving 12 bases between the germline ends. This CDR3 contains 13 residues. Germline loops: CDR1 ENHRY, CDR2 SYGVKD. The CDR3 DNA sequence: TGTGCCATCAGTGAGGAGGGAAGTTATGAGCAGTACTTC. Protein sequence: CAISEEGSYEQYF.

This clonotype has at least ten counts. The J gene is TRBJ2-7, the V gene TRBV5-5; the match to TRBD2 covers 13 bases. Germline CDR1 reads SGHKS; CDR2 reads YYEKEE (reference sequence). The CDR3 has 17 residues. V was pared by 2 bases and J by 6 bases, with 11 bases of the junction left unmatched. Here the CDR3 DNA reads TGTGCCAGCAGCTTACCACCACTAGCGGGAGGGCCCCGCGAGCAGTACTTC. It specifies CASSLPPLAGGPREQYF.

This clonotype was seen repeatedly, ten times or more. The chain couples TRBV4-2 to TRBJ2-4; perhaps TRBD2 as D (6 bases). Trimming stripped 1 base from V and 2 bases from J, with 9 bases between. The CDR3 contains 15 residues. From germline, CDR1 is LGHNA and CDR2 YNFKEQ. Here the CDR3 reads CASSQVAGPKNIQYF. In DNA form, the CDR3 reads TGTGCCAGCAGCCAAGTTGCGGGACCCAAAAACATTCAGTACTTC.

This clonotype was counted once. V and J are TRBV29-1 and TRBJ2-7, with D tentatively TRBD1 or TRBD2 (5 bases each). V was shortened by 7 bases and J by 1 base, with 11 bases between the two germline ends. Germline V gives CDR1 SQVTM, CDR2 ANQGSEA. This CDR3 has 12 amino acids. The DNA for the CDR3 is TGCAGCGCCGAGGGACCTTCCTACGAGCAGTACTTC. Its translation: CSAEGPSYEQYF.

This clonotype was seen repeatedly, ten times or more. The J gene is TRBJ2-7, the V gene TRBV2; D is uncertain. The ends were cut back, 7 bases at V and 5 bases at J, with 6 bases in the middle. CDR1 and CDR2 from the germline V gene are SNHLY and FYNNEI. The CDR3 has 10 amino acids. CDR3 coding DNA: TGTGCCAGCACCCCGGACGAGCAGTACTTC. The encoded protein is CASTPDEQYF.

This clonotype was picked up a small number of times. This chain connects TRBV19 to TRBJ1-1; 7 bases are shared with TRBD1. The germline CDR1 and CDR2 sequences are LNHDA and SQIVND (reference sequence). This CDR3 spans 13 amino acids. Trimming cost V 7 bases and J 3 bases; bases outside gene matches: 5. CDR3 region: CASTPRGYTEAFF. CDR3 DNA: TGTGCCAGTACCCCCAGGGGGTACACTGAAGCTTTCTTT.

This clonotype was observed at least ten times. The J gene is TRBJ1-5, the V gene TRBV19; the D gene is possibly TRBD1 (5 bases). The CDR3 loop spans 15 amino acids. Germline CDR1 LNHDA, CDR2 SQIVND (reference sequence). V lost 2 bases to trimming and J lost 7 bases, with 15 bases between them. The CDR3 region has the DNA TGTGCCAGTAGTATAAAGTCGGGGACCCGGCAGCCCCAGCATTTT. Its translation is CASSIKSGTRQPQHF.

This clonotype came up many times. The chain employs TRBV3-1 and TRBJ2-3; no clear D. Trimming cost V 7 bases and J 8 bases, with 19 bases left between them. The CDR3 runs 14 residues. Germline V gene lookup returns CDR1 LGHDT and CDR2 YNNKEL (reference sequence). CDR3 coding DNA: TGTGCCAGCACCAAGGACGGTGCTGCACCTACGCAGTATTTT. This sequence encodes CASTKDGAAPTQYF.